One and the same sample provided the 24 T cell receptor beta chains below, sequenced in a study of blood T cell repertoires in COVID-19. Here immunoSEQ multiplex PCR was the method, and the copy in TCRdb shows in-frame clones only, minus some. The table has approximately 180,000 clones, 80% to 90% seen once. Sample: peripheral blood. The receptors were gathered from a man aged 55 to 70 with acute or convalescent COVID-19.

V is TRBV29-1 and J is TRBJ2-5, with 11 bases fitting TRBD2. This CDR3 is built from 14 residues. V lost 1 base, J lost 5 bases, and 3 bases stayed unmatched. CDR1 and CDR2 from the germline V gene are SQVTM and ANQGSEA. CDR3 in DNA: TGCAGCGTTGAAGGACTAGCGGGGTCGGAGACCCAGTACTTC. Translation: CSVEGLAGSETQYF.

The count of this clone is one. The rearrangement uses TRBV7-2 and TRBJ2-3; TRBD2 agrees at 12 bases. V was pared by 6 bases and J by 5 bases, with 3 bases of the junction left unmatched. CDR1 SGHTA and CDR2 FQGNSA come from the germline V gene. This CDR3 is 14 amino acids long. The CDR3 coding sequence is TGTGCCAGCAGACAGGGACTAGCGGGAGATACGCAGTATTTT. As protein: CASRQGLAGDTQYF. Full variable domain (missing parts from reference TRBV7-2 and TRBJ2-3): GAGVSQSPSNKVTEKGKDVELRCDPISGHTALYWYRQSLGQGLEFLIYFQGNSAPDKSGLPSDRFSAERTGGSVSTLTIQRTQQEDSAVYLCASRQGLAGDTQYFGPGTRLTVL.

The chain recombines TRBV7-2 with TRBJ1-2; D is ambiguous. The germline V gene has CDR1 SGHTA and CDR2 FQGNSA. Trimming took 1 base from V and 8 from J, leaving 11 bases between them. The CDR3 contains 13 residues. This chain's CDR3 is CASSLVRAWGYTF. The DNA of the CDR3 is TGTGCCAGCAGCTTAGTGAGGGCTTGGGGCTACACCTTC.

Points on this clone: In the same sample, other DNA sequences code for this CDR3. This chain connects TRBV29-1 to TRBJ2-5; 9 positions match TRBD1. The CDR3 is 12 residues long. J was trimmed by 5 bases and V by 6 bases; bases with no gene match: 4. Germline V gives CDR1 SQVTM, CDR2 ANQGSEA. Written as DNA, the CDR3 is TGCAGCGTGAACAGGGGGCAGGAGACCCAGTACTTC. This gives the protein CSVNRGQETQYF.

The rearrangement uses TRBV18 and TRBJ2-4, with D unclear. Trimming shortened V by 3 bases and J by 8 bases, and 11 bases separated the two germline ends. The CDR3 sequence is 13 residues long. CDR1 KGHSH and CDR2 LQKENI come from the germline V gene. The CDR3 region has the DNA TGTGCCAGCTCACCTGGCGGAAGAGACATTCAGTACTTC. This codes for CASSPGGRDIQYF.

V and J are TRBV15 and TRBJ2-7; 8 bases are a match to TRBD2. The trim removed 1 base at V and 0 bases at J, leaving 2 bases unmatched. The CDR3 is made up of 15 amino acids. Germline CDR1 is LNHNV and CDR2 is YYDKDF (reference sequence). The CDR3 reads CATSRVAGSSYEQYF. The DNA for the CDR3 is TGTGCCACCAGCAGAGTAGCGGGAAGCTCCTACGAGCAGTACTTC.

This chain connects TRBV4-1 to TRBJ1-4; tentative D call: TRBD1 (5 bases). Germline lookup yields CDR1 MGHRA and CDR2 YSYEKL. Trimming took 0 bases from V and 6 from J, leaving 14 bases between them. The CDR3 runs 16 residues. The CDR3 sequence: CASSQEGVGLYEKLFF. CDR3 in DNA: TGCGCCAGCAGCCAAGAAGGGGTGGGCCTCTATGAAAAACTGTTTTTT.

The rearrangement joins TRBV28 to TRBJ1-4, with no clear D. Trimming took 5 bases from V and 7 from J, leaving 11 bases between them. The CDR3 has 13 residues. Per the germline V gene, CDR1 is MDHEN and CDR2 is SYDVKM. The DNA of the CDR3 is TGTGCCAGCAGTCCACCAGTGGTTGAAAAACTGTTTTTT. Translation gives CASSPPVVEKLFF.

This clone was picked up one time. The J gene is TRBJ2-4, the V gene TRBV27, with 7 positions matching TRBD2. V shed 5 bases and J 2 bases; nucleotides not matched to a gene: 9. CDR1 is MNHEY, CDR2 SMNVEV, per germline (reference sequence). There are 16 residues in the CDR3. CDR3 sequence (DNA): TGTGCCAGCAGTCAGTATTGGGGGGGATCCAAAAACATTCAGTACTTC. Protein product: CASSQYWGGSKNIQYF.

V is TRBV6-9 and J is TRBJ1-6; D not resolved. Trimming left V 0 bases short and J 12 bases short, with 6 bases between. Germline CDR1 is MNHGY and CDR2 is SVAAGI. The CDR3 runs to 12 residues. Here the CDR3 DNA reads TGTGCCAGCAGTTATTCCGTCGTACCCCTCCACTTT. Translation: CASSYSVVPLHF.

This sequence joins TRBV3-1 (or the pseudogene TRBV3-2) and TRBJ2-2, with 7 bases fitting TRBD1. The CDR3 is made up of 15 amino acids. Germline lookup yields CDR1 LGHDT and CDR2 YNNKEL (reference sequence). After removal of 3 bases from V and 4 bases from J, the junction contained 5 bases not matched to a gene. The CDR3 DNA is TGTGCCAGCAGCCATCGACAGGGCGTCACCGGGGAGCTGTTTTTT. This encodes CASSHRQGVTGELFF.

The J gene is TRBJ1-2, the V gene TRBV2; possible D gene TRBD1, 5 bases. Trimming took 3 bases from V and 0 from J, leaving 11 bases between them. CDR1 is SNHLY and CDR2 is FYNNEI in the germline V gene. The CDR3 is 15 residues long. The CDR3 sequence: CASSDQGLANYGYTF. The CDR3 bases are TGTGCCAGCAGTGATCAGGGCTTAGCTAACTATGGCTACACCTTC. Complete variable domain (other parts from reference TRBV2 and TRBJ1-2): EPEVTQTPSHQVTQMGQEVILRCVPISNHLYFYWYRQILGQKVEFLVSFYNNEISEKSEIFDDQFSVERPDGSNFTLKIRSTKLEDSAMYFCASSDQGLANYGYTFGSGTRLTVV.

The chain uses TRBV6-5 and TRBJ2-1; D may be TRBD2 (5 bases). CDR3 size: 14 residues. Trimming removed 0 bases from V and 5 bases from J, with 8 bases in between. Germline values: CDR1 MNHEY, CDR2 SVGAGI. The CDR3 sequence is CASSYSARDNEQFF. The CDR3 nucleotides are TGTGCCAGCAGTTACTCCGCGCGGGACAATGAGCAGTTCTTC.

J is TRBJ2-1 and V is TRBV4-2; D unclear. Germline V gives CDR1 LGHNA, CDR2 YNFKEQ. This CDR3 contains 15 residues. V gave up 0 bases and J gave up 9 bases, with 15 bases separating them. This CDR3 reads CASSQDPVGAAEQFF. The CDR3 DNA reads TGTGCCAGCAGCCAAGATCCCGTAGGTGCGGCTGAGCAGTTCTTC.

The V and J genes are TRBV11-2 and TRBJ2-1, with a tentative D call TRBD2 (6 bases). There are 15 residues in the CDR3. The germline V gene has CDR1 SGHAT and CDR2 FQNNGV. Trimming removed 1 base at V and 7 bases at J, with 14 bases between. The CDR3: CASSLVAQGGNEQFF. The CDR3 DNA is TGTGCCAGCAGCTTAGTGGCTCAGGGAGGTAATGAGCAGTTCTTC.

J is TRBJ2-2 and V is TRBV9, with a possible D match to TRBD1 (6 bases). Germline CDR1 is SGDLS and CDR2 is YYNGEE. Trimming cost V 3 bases and J 7 bases, with 19 bases left between them. This CDR3 contains 16 residues. Written as DNA, the CDR3 is TGTGCCAGCAGCGCAGTAGTGGCTGGGGGCCACGGGGAGCTGTTTTTT. Its protein product is CASSAVVAGGHGELFF.

CDR3 region: CASSDPLAGGSSTDTQYF. The CDR3 nucleotides are TGTGCCAGCAGCGACCCCCTAGCGGGAGGCTCTAGCACAGATACGCAGTATTTT. This sequence joins TRBV2 and TRBJ2-3; 11 nucleotides align to TRBD2. The CDR3 length is 18 residues. Germline V lookup: CDR1 SNHLY, CDR2 FYNNEI. V was clipped by 6 bases and J by 0 bases; unmatched bases: 11.

The CDR3 nucleotides read TGTGCCAGCAGTGATTTACAGAGCCATAATTCACCCCTCCACTTT. Translated: CASSDLQSHNSPLHF. The chain uses TRBV6-1 and TRBJ1-6; no firm D call. V was trimmed by 3 bases and J by 5 bases, leaving 11 bases between them. The CDR3 contains 15 residues. Per germline, CDR1 MNHNS and CDR2 SASEGT.

The rearrangement links TRBV23-1 to TRBJ1-4; possible D gene TRBD1, 6 bases. TRBV23-1 belongs to the ORF category, with a function that is uncertain. This CDR3 spans 15 amino acids. V gave up 0 bases and J gave up 5 bases, with 10 bases separating them. The chain's CDR3 is CASSQSQGRNEKLFF. As DNA, the CDR3 is TGCGCCAGCAGTCAATCACAGGGTAGGAATGAAAAACTGTTTTTT.

The chain carries TRBV27 and TRBJ1-4; D gene ambiguous. Germline lookup yields CDR1 MNHEY and CDR2 SMNVEV (reference sequence). V was cut by 0 bases and J by 7 bases, with 12 bases left in between. This CDR3 comprises 15 residues. The CDR3 coding sequence is TGTGCCAGCAGTTTATCCTTCGTGACACCTGAAAAACTGTTTTTT. Its protein product is CASSLSFVTPEKLFF.

The V call is TRBV15, the J call TRBJ2-1; TRBD2 agrees at 7 bases. The CDR3 runs to 17 residues. Germline V gene lookup returns CDR1 LNHNV and CDR2 YYDKDF (reference sequence). V gave up 2 bases and J gave up 3 bases; unmatched junction bases: 10. CDR3 sequence: CATSRPLLSGLYNEQFF. The CDR3 DNA reads as TGTGCCACCAGCAGACCACTCCTTAGCGGGCTCTACAATGAGCAGTTCTTC.

This sequence joins TRBV28 and TRBJ2-1; D is undetermined. Trimming shortened V by 1 base and J by 0 bases, and 13 bases separated the two germline ends. Germline CDR1 and CDR2: MDHEN and SYDVKM. The CDR3 consists of 17 residues. The chain's CDR3 is CASSLSRPRSSYNEQFF. The CDR3 DNA reads TGTGCCAGCAGTTTATCCCGCCCTAGGAGCTCCTACAATGAGCAGTTCTTC.

The chain has TRBV19 and TRBJ2-6; D is undetermined. V was clipped by 0 bases and J by 5 bases, with 14 bases between them. Germline V gene lookup returns CDR1 LNHDA and CDR2 SQIVND (reference sequence). The CDR3 runs to 17 residues. CDR3 sequence: CASSIEAALGWANVLTF. The CDR3, as DNA: TGTGCCAGTAGTATAGAGGCTGCCCTGGGCTGGGCCAACGTCCTGACTTTC.

V is TRBV18 and J is TRBJ2-1; 9 nucleotides match TRBD2. Trimming cost V 2 bases and J 5 bases; bases outside gene matches: 7. CDR1 is KGHSH, CDR2 LQKENI, per germline. The CDR3 runs to 16 residues. The CDR3: CASSPNPSGRNNEQFF. The DNA for the CDR3 is TGTGCCAGCTCACCAAACCCGAGCGGGAGGAACAATGAGCAGTTCTTC. Full variable domain (outside the CDR3, taken from reference TRBV18 and TRBJ2-1): NAGVMQNPRHLVRRRGQEARLRCSPMKGHSHVYWYRQLPEEGLKFMVYLQKENIIDESGMPKERFSAEFPKEGPSILRIQQVVRGDSAAYFCASSPNPSGRNNEQFFGPGTRLTVL.